The 20 T cell receptor beta chains in this list originate from one sample, sequenced in a study of T cell repertoires in cytomegalovirus infection (dated by TCRdb to between 2018 and 2021). These reads were obtained on an Illumina HiSeq 1500. TCRdb reprocessed the public reads (quality trimming at Q25 with fastp, clone calling with MiXCR) and kept in-frame beta chains. Identical CDR3 proteins give one entry, which carries the most common genes and DNA. This sample has 400,000 or so distinct CDR3 sequences in its table, and 18% of those were observed once. Together, the top ten hold around 10% of the sample. The specimen was PBMCs. The receptors were gathered from a human donor in good health (CMV status not recorded). Some clones in this sample may be carry-over from other donors' samples.

This clonotype came up many times. The chain uses TRBV28 and TRBJ2-1; D remains ambiguous. Trimming took off 6 bases at V and 0 bases at J, with 12 bases between the two ends. The germline CDR1 and CDR2 sequences are MDHEN and SYDVKM. The CDR3 spans 15 residues. In nucleotides, the CDR3 is TGTGCCAGCAGCACCGACGTGAGCTCCTACAATGAGCAGTTCTTC. Translated, it gives CASSTDVSSYNEQFF. Drawing the rest from reference TRBV28 and TRBJ2-1, the complete variable domain is DVKVTQSSRYLVKRTGEKVFLECVQDMDHENMFWYRQDPGLGLRLIYFSYDVKMKEKGDIPEGYSVSREKKERFSLILESASTNQTSMYLCASSTDVSSYNEQFFGPGTRLTVL.

The chain links TRBV19 to TRBJ1-2, with D perhaps TRBD1 (6 bases). The CDR3 totals 13 residues. V was clipped by 5 bases and J by 8 bases, with 15 bases between them. Germline lookup yields CDR1 LNHDA and CDR2 SQIVND (reference sequence). The CDR3: CASSLRDIRGYTF. CDR3 DNA: TGTGCCAGTAGTCTAAGGGACATCCGCGGCTACACCTTC.

This clonotype was seen repeatedly, ten times or more. This chain links TRBV7-8 with TRBJ1-4, with 7 bases lining up with TRBD1. Germline V gene sequence: CDR1 SGHVS, CDR2 FQNEAQ. The CDR3 consists of 15 residues. The V and J ends lost 5 bases and 5 bases, in that order; junction bases with no gene match: 8. The CDR3 here is CASSLGQRINEKLFF. CDR3 nucleotides: TGTGCCAGCAGCCTGGGACAGCGGATCAATGAAAAACTGTTTTTT.

At least ten counts were recorded for this clonotype. This chain uses TRBV7-2 with TRBJ1-6, with D perhaps matching TRBD1 (5 bases). The germline V gene has CDR1 SGHTA and CDR2 FQGNSA. V gave up 10 bases and J gave up 4 bases, with 14 bases separating them. This CDR3 has 14 residues. In nucleotides, the CDR3 is TGTGCCACGGCCCGGGGGGGATATAATTCACCCCTCCACTTT. Protein: CATARGGYNSPLHF. The whole variable domain, remainder taken from reference TRBV7-2 and TRBJ1-6, is GAGVSQSPSNKVTEKGKDVELRCDPISGHTALYWYRQSLGQGLEFLIYFQGNSAPDKSGLPSDRFSAERTGGSVSTLTIQRTQQEDSAVYLCATARGGYNSPLHFGNGTRLTVT.

As regards this clonotype: Compared with germline, one end of the junction differs, possibly owing to a read error. V and J are TRBV12-3 or TRBV12-4 and TRBJ2-1; D uncertain. This CDR3 region has 13 residues. The CDR3 sequence: CASSLGSYNEQLF. CDR3 nucleotide sequence: TGTGCCAGCAGTTTAGGCAGCTACAATGAGCAGTTATTC.

This clonotype was picked up many times. This sequence joins TRBV28 and TRBJ2-3, with D possibly being TRBD1 (5 bases). The CDR3 is made up of 17 amino acids. Per the germline V gene, CDR1 is MDHEN and CDR2 is SYDVKM. Trimming removed 8 bases from V and 6 bases from J, with 27 bases in between. Written as DNA, the CDR3 is TGTGCCAGCCCGAAGGGGTTTAGTGTGGGTATGTGTGATACGCAGTATTTT. Its protein product is CASPKGFSVGMCDTQYF.

In this sample, this clonotype turned up many times. The chain uses TRBV12-3 or TRBV12-4 and TRBJ1-3; D call uncertain. The CDR3 is made up of 15 amino acids. The V gene lost 5 bases and the J gene lost 4 bases, with 15 bases spanning the gap. The CDR3 DNA sequence: TGTGCCAGCAGTCCCCCGAGGAAGCCAGGAAACACCATATATTTT. It yields the protein CASSPPRKPGNTIYF.

V and J are TRBV10-3 and TRBJ2-1; 11 bases line up with TRBD1. This CDR3 spans 14 amino acids. Germline V gene lookup returns CDR1 ENHRY and CDR2 SYGVKD. J gave up 7 bases and V 5 bases, and 4 bases lay outside the gene matches. CDR3 in amino acids: CAISPGQGENEQFF. The DNA of the CDR3 is TGTGCCATCAGTCCGGGACAGGGGGAAAATGAGCAGTTCTTC.

This clonotype came up a few times. The chain joins TRBV18 to TRBJ1-1, with a weak D call TRBD1 (5 bases). Germline CDR1 is KGHSH and CDR2 is LQKENI. The length of the CDR3 is 14 residues. Trimming removed 5 bases from V and 0 bases from J, with 10 bases in between. In DNA form, the CDR3 reads TGTGCCAGCTCAAGGGACGACATGAACACTGAAGCTTTCTTT. Amino acid sequence: CASSRDDMNTEAFF.

This clonotype was observed at least ten times. The chain couples TRBV12-3 or TRBV12-4 to TRBJ2-1; D remains unclear. The CDR3 extends over 13 amino acids. V lost 6 bases and J 8 bases, leaving 14 bases between the germline ends. CDR3 in amino acids: CASSRSGPDEQFF. The CDR3 bases are TGTGCCAGCAGCCGATCCGGACCGGATGAGCAGTTCTTC.

There are a few counts of this clonotype. The chain joins TRBV2 to TRBJ1-5; D is unclear. The germline V gene has CDR1 SNHLY and CDR2 FYNNEI. The CDR3 is made up of 12 amino acids. Trimming left V 3 bases short and J 7 bases short, with 7 bases between. The CDR3 region is CASSDRWQPQHF. The CDR3 DNA reads as TGTGCCAGCAGTGACAGATGGCAGCCCCAGCATTTT.

This clonotype was detected many times. The V gene is TRBV7-2, the J gene TRBJ2-7, with D perhaps TRBD2 (7 bases). Germline V gene lookup returns CDR1 SGHTA and CDR2 FQGNSA. The CDR3 extends over 15 amino acids. V shed 5 bases and J shed 5 bases, with 19 bases lying between them. This CDR3 reads CASSPTGITSDEQYF. In DNA form, the CDR3 reads TGTGCCAGCAGCCCGACAGGTATTACTAGCGACGAGCAGTACTTC.

This clonotype was detected many times. This sequence joins TRBV7-2 and TRBJ1-3; D call uncertain. Germline-derived CDR1 and CDR2 are SGHTA and FQGNSA. The CDR3 covers 15 residues. Trimming took off 1 base at V and 4 bases at J, with 11 bases between the two ends. The CDR3 DNA follows: TGTGCCAGCAGCTTAGGAGGAACGGTGGGAAACACCATATATTTT. This codes for CASSLGGTVGNTIYF.

This clonotype has ten or more counts. This chain connects TRBV6-1 to TRBJ2-3; the D gene is possibly TRBD1 (6 bases). The germline CDR1 and CDR2 sequences are MNHNS and SASEGT. The CDR3 length is 15 residues. Trimming cost V 5 bases and J 5 bases, with 17 bases left between them. This chain's CDR3 is CASSPPPGTKDTQYF. The DNA of the CDR3 is TGTGCCAGCAGTCCCCCCCCCGGGACAAAAGATACGCAGTATTTT.

The V call is TRBV7-9, the J call TRBJ1-1; D is unclear. The CDR3 runs 15 residues. V was pared by 5 bases and J by 1 base, with 14 bases between. Germline CDR1 is SEHNR and CDR2 is FQNEAQ (reference sequence). The CDR3 DNA follows: TGTGCCAGCAGCGCCCCGGTGCAAGAGAACACTGAAGCTTTCTTT. Translation gives CASSAPVQENTEAFF.

This rearrangement joins TRBV2 to TRBJ1-5; D ambiguous. Germline V gene lookup returns CDR1 SNHLY and CDR2 FYNNEI. Trimming took off 6 bases at V and 7 bases at J, with 13 bases between the two ends. This CDR3 has 13 residues. This chain's CDR3 is CASSNGGFQPQHF. CDR3 bases: TGTGCCAGCAGCAACGGCGGGTTCCAGCCCCAGCATTTT.

This clonotype was counted between two and nine times. The chain recombines TRBV7-9 with TRBJ2-2; D is unresolved. Trimming removed 3 bases at V and 0 bases at J, with 11 bases between. CDR3 size: 16 residues. Germline V gives CDR1 SEHNR, CDR2 FQNEAQ (reference sequence). CDR3 in DNA: TGTGCCAGCAGCTTGAGAAGGATTACGAACACCGGGGAGCTGTTTTTT. Protein: CASSLRRITNTGELFF.

As concerns this clonotype: It may be a read error: a sequence one base away is much more abundant. V usage is TRBV6-1 and J usage is TRBJ1-4; D might be TRBD1 (6 bases). The CDR3 extends over 14 amino acids. CDR1 is MNHNS and CDR2 is SASEGT in the germline V gene. V was pared by 5 bases and J by 8 bases, with 15 bases between. CDR3 protein: CASSYVGTGEKLFF. The DNA for the CDR3 is TGTGCCAGCAGTTATGTAGGAACAGGGGAAAAACTGTTTTTT.

This sequence joins TRBV7-2 and TRBJ1-4; D is ambiguous. CDR3 length: 14 amino acids. The germline gives CDR1 SGHTA, CDR2 FQGNSA. V lost 5 bases and J lost 14, with 21 bases in between. The CDR3 DNA is TGTGCCAGCAGCCCGCCGGGCTCCGGAGGTCGCCTGTTTTTT. Protein: CASSPPGSGGRLFF. Full variable domain (remainder filled in from reference TRBV7-2 and TRBJ1-4): GAGVSQSPSNKVTEKGKDVELRCDPISGHTALYWYRQSLGQGLEFLIYFQGNSAPDKSGLPSDRFSAERTGGSVSTLTIQRTQQEDSAVYLCASSPPGSGGRLFFGSGTQLSVL.

This clonotype was seen a handful of times. V is TRBV18 and J is TRBJ2-7, with 10 bases identical to TRBD2. The length of the CDR3 is 15 residues. V was pared by 3 bases and J by 1 base, with 3 bases of the junction left unmatched. The germline CDR1 and CDR2 sequences are KGHSH and LQKENI. The CDR3 reads CASSPSGRGSYEQYF. The CDR3 DNA sequence: TGTGCCAGCTCACCGAGCGGGAGGGGGTCCTACGAGCAGTACTTC.